These T cell receptor beta chains were read from a single sample in a study of T cell changes during pregnancy in multiple sclerosis. TCRdb keeps only in-frame clones here, not all; method: immunoSEQ multiplex PCR. The data show 60,000 to 70,000 clones, roughly 92% seen once. This material consisted of peripheral blood, taken in the second trimester of pregnancy. These receptors all stem from a female donor with multiple sclerosis, enrolled in a pregnancy study. CDR3s include the opening cysteine and the closing phenylalanine or tryptophan. Each record gives: clone size, CDR3 length, D gene, J gene, V gene, CDR3 protein, CDR3 DNA. A D gene is named only where the DNA matches it firmly. Not all rows give a size; the values are once, few, many and, for expanded clones, a class.

clone_size: NA
cdr3_length: 16
d_call: NA
j_call: TRBJ2-7
v_call: TRBV30
cdr3_aa: CACQPAGSSLSYEQYF
cdr3_nt: TGTGCCTGCCAACCTGCGGGAAGCTCCCTCTCCTACGAGCAGTACTTC

clone_size: NA
cdr3_length: 14
d_call: NA
j_call: TRBJ2-1
v_call: TRBV19
cdr3_aa: CASSPRRDENEQFF
cdr3_nt: TGTGCCAGTAGTCCCCGGCGGGACGAGAATGAGCAGTTCTTC

clone_size: few
cdr3_length: 13
d_call: NA
j_call: TRBJ1-5
v_call: TRBV6-5
cdr3_aa: CASSYSIRQPQHF
cdr3_nt: TGTGCCAGCAGTTACTCGATTCGGCAGCCCCAGCATTTT

clone_size: once
cdr3_length: 13
d_call: TRBD1
j_call: TRBJ2-7
v_call: TRBV9
cdr3_aa: CASQFRQGYEQYF
cdr3_nt: TGTGCCAGCCAGTTTAGACAGGGCTACGAGCAGTACTTC

clone_size: NA
cdr3_length: 12
d_call: NA
j_call: TRBJ1-5
v_call: TRBV6-5
cdr3_aa: CASSTGNQPQHF
cdr3_nt: TGTGCCAGCAGCACAGGGAATCAGCCCCAGCATTTT

clone_size: NA
cdr3_length: 14
d_call: NA
j_call: TRBJ2-3
v_call: TRBV18
cdr3_aa: CASSQGVSTDTQYF
cdr3_nt: TGTGCCAGCTCACAGGGGGTCAGCACAGATACGCAGTATTTT

clone_size: NA
cdr3_length: 16
d_call: NA
j_call: TRBJ1-2
v_call: TRBV18
cdr3_aa: CASSLTLKSHVWGYTF
cdr3_nt: TGTGCCAGCTCTCTCACCCTAAAGAGTCATGTCTGGGGCTACACCTTC

clone_size: NA
cdr3_length: 15
d_call: NA
j_call: TRBJ1-1
v_call: TRBV6-1
cdr3_aa: CASGGDIRLATEAFF
cdr3_nt: TGTGCCAGCGGGGGGGACATACGACTTGCCACTGAAGCTTTCTTT

clone_size: NA
cdr3_length: 14
d_call: NA
j_call: TRBJ2-3
v_call: TRBV30
cdr3_aa: CAWTSLSGTDTQYF
cdr3_nt: TGTGCCTGGACTAGCTTATCGGGCACAGATACGCAGTATTTT

clone_size: NA
cdr3_length: 14
d_call: NA
j_call: TRBJ1-4
v_call: TRBV25-1
cdr3_aa: CASSNRASGEKLFF
cdr3_nt: TGTGCCAGCAGCAACAGGGCGTCAGGGGAAAAACTGTTTTTT